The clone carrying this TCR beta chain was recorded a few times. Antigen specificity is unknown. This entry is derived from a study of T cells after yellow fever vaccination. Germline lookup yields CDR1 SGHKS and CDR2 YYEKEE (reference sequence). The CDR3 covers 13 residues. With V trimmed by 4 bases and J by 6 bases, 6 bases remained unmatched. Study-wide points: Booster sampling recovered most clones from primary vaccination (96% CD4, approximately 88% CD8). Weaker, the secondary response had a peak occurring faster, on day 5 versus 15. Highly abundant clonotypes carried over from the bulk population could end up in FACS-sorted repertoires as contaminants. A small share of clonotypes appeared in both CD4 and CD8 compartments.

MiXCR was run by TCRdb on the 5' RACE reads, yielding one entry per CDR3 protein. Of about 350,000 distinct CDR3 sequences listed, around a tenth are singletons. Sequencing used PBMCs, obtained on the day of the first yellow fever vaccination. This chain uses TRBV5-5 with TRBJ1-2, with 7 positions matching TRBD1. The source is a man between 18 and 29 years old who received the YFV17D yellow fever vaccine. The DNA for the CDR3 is TGTGCCAGCAGCGGATACAGGGGTGATGGCTACACCTTC. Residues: CASSGYRGDGYTF.